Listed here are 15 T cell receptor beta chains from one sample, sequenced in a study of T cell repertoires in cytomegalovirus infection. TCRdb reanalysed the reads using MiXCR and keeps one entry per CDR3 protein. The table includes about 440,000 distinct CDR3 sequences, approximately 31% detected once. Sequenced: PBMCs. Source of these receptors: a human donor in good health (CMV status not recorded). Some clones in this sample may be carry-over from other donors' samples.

For the CDR3, the DNA is TGTGCCAGCAGTAACCGGGACAGGAGCTCCTACAATGAGCAGTTCTTC. Protein sequence: CASSNRDRSSYNEQFF. The chain joins TRBV6-6 to TRBJ2-1, with 8 bases identical to TRBD1. V lost 5 bases and J lost 0; bases outside the gene matches: 6. This CDR3 contains 16 residues. CDR1 is MNHNY, CDR2 SVGAGI, per germline (reference sequence).

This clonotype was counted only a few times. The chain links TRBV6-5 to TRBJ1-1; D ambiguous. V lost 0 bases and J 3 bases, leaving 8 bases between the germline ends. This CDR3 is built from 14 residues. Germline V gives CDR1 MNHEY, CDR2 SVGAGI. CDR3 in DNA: TGTGCCAGCAGTTACTCGGAGGGCGACACTGAAGCTTTCTTT. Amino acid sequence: CASSYSEGDTEAFF.

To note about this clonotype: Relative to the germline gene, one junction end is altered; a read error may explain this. The CDR3 DNA sequence: TGTGCCAGCAGTTCCCGGGCGGGGGAGGCTGAAGATTTCTTT. It specifies CASSSRAGEAEDFF. The chain employs TRBV12-3 or TRBV12-4 and TRBJ1-1; TRBD1 is a possible D gene (5 bases). This CDR3 has 14 residues.

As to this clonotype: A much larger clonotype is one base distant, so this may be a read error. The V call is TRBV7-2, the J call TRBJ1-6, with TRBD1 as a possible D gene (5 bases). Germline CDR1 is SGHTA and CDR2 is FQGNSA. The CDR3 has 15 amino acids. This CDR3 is CASSLGGGTGSPLPF. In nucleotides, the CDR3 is TGTGCCAGCAGCTTGGGGGGGGGGACTGGGTCACCCCTCCCCTTT.

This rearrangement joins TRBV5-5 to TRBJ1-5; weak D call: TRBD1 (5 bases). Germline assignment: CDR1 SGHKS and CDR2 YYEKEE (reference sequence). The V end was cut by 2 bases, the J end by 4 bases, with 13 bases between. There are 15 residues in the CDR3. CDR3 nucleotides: TGTGCCAGCAGCTTTGCCGGGACTTCGAATCAGCCCCAGCATTTT. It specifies CASSFAGTSNQPQHF.

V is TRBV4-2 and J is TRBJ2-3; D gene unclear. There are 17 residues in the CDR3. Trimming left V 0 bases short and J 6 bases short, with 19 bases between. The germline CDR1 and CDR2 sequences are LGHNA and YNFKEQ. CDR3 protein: CASSQDVGSPAGDTQYF. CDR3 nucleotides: TGTGCCAGCAGCCAAGACGTTGGTAGCCCCGCCGGGGATACGCAGTATTTT.

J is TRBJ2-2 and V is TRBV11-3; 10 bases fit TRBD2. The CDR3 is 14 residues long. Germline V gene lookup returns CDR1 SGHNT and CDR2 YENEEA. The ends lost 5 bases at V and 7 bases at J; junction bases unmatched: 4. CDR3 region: CASSPSSGGGELFF. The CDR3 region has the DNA TGTGCCAGCAGCCCATCTAGCGGGGGCGGGGAGCTGTTTTTT.

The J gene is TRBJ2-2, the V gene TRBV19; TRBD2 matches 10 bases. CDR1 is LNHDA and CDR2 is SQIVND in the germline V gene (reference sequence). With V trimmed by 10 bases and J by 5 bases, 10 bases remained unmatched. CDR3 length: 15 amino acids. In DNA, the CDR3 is TGTGCCACCAAATCGGCTAGCGGGGGTACCGGGGAGCTGTTTTTT. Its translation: CATKSASGGTGELFF.

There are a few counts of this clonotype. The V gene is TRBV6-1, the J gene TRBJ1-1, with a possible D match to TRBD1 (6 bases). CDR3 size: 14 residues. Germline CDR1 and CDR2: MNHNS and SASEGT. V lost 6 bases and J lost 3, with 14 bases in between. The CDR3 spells CASSRTDLDTEAFF. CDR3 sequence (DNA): TGTGCCAGCAGCCGGACAGATTTGGACACTGAAGCTTTCTTT.

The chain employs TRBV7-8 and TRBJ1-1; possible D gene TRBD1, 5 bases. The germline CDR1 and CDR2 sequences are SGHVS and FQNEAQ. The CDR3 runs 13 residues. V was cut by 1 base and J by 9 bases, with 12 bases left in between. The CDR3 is CASSLGQGYKAFF. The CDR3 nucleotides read TGTGCCAGCAGCTTAGGGCAGGGATACAAAGCTTTCTTT.

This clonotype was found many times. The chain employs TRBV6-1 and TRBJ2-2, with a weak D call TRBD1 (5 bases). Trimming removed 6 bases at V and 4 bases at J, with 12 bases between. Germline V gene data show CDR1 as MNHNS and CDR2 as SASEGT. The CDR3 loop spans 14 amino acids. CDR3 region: CASSNRGGTGELFF. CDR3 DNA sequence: TGTGCCAGCAGCAATAGGGGCGGCACCGGGGAGCTGTTTTTT.

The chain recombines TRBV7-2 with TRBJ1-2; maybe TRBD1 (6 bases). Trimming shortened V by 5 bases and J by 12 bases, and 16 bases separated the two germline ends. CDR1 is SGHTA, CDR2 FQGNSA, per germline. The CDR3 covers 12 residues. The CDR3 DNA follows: TGTGCCAGCAGCGAACGACGGGGGCCGGACACCTTC. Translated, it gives CASSERRGPDTF.

For the CDR3, the DNA is TGCAGTGCTGGGCGGGACTACCCCACAGATACGCAGTATTTT. This sequence encodes CSAGRDYPTDTQYF. The chain has TRBV20-1 and TRBJ2-3; 7 nucleotides line up with TRBD2. The CDR3 has 14 residues. CDR1 DFQATT and CDR2 SNEGSKA come from the germline V gene (reference sequence). With V trimmed by 5 bases and J by 2 bases, 7 bases remained unmatched.

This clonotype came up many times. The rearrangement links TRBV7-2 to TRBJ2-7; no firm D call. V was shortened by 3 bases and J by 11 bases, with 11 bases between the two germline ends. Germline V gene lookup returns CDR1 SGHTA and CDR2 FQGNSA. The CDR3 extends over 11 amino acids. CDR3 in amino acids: CASSFGQQKYF. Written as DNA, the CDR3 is TGTGCCAGCAGCTTTGGCCAACAGAAGTACTTC. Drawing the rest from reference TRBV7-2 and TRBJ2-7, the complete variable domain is GAGVSQSPSNKVTEKGKDVELRCDPISGHTALYWYRQSLGQGLEFLIYFQGNSAPDKSGLPSDRFSAERTGGSVSTLTIQRTQQEDSAVYLCASSFGQQKYFGPGTRLTVT.

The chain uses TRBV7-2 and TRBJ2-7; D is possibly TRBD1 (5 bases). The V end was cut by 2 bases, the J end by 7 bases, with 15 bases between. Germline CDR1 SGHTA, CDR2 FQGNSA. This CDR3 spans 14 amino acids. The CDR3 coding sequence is TGTGCCAGCAGCTTAAGGTCTGCAGGGCGGGAGCAGTACTTC. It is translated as CASSLRSAGREQYF.